Below, 26 T cell receptor beta chains from the same sample are listed, as sequenced in a study of Ad26.COV2.S vaccination and SARS-CoV-2 variants (dated by TCRdb to the early 2020s). The sample's treatment or condition label, decoded: some 20 received Ad26.COV2.S at low or high dose, single or two shots; about 5 received placebo; per-sample allocation not given. Repertoires of vaccine and placebo recipients were sequenced from samples collected on day 63 after the first injection. Libraries were built with the immunoSEQ multiplex PCR assay. TCRdb retrieved this table from immuneACCESS and kept in-frame rearrangements only. Not all clones are present; in checked studies, unresolved V genes account for under half, and no reason is known for the remainder. The sample table lists about 680,000 clones, 80% to 90% of them with a count of one. In total, the top ten clones hold approximately 1.5% of the sample.

The sample consisted of peripheral blood, taken in a trial of Ad26.COV2.S vaccine versus placebo. These receptors were collected from a person between 18 and 65 years old who received the Ad26.COV2.S COVID-19 vaccine or a placebo.

The genes are TRBV7-2 and TRBJ2-7, with no clear D. The CDR3 is 14 amino acids. CDR1 is SGHTA and CDR2 is FQGNSA in the germline V gene. Trimming stripped 1 base from V and 3 bases from J, with 10 bases between. The chain's CDR3 is CASSLDGKIYEQYF. CDR3 sequence (DNA): TGTGCCAGCAGCTTAGACGGAAAAATCTACGAGCAGTACTTC.

This chain links TRBV5-6 with TRBJ2-1, with no clear D. The CDR3 is 11 amino acids. The V gene lost 5 bases and the J gene lost 8 bases, with 8 bases spanning the gap. Germline CDR1 SGHDT, CDR2 YYEEEE. The CDR3 sequence: CASRRQDEQFF. For the CDR3, the DNA is TGTGCCAGCAGACGCCAGGATGAGCAGTTCTTC.

In DNA form, the CDR3 reads TGTGCCAGCAGCCAAATCCAACTAGCGGGGGCGAACAATGAGCAGTTCTTC. Translation: CASSQIQLAGANNEQFF. This chain uses TRBV3-1 (or the pseudogene TRBV3-2) with TRBJ2-1, with TRBD2 matching over 11 bases. The junction had 8 bases not matched to a gene; V was cut back by 2 bases and J by 5 bases. This CDR3 has 17 amino acids. CDR1 is LGHDT, CDR2 YNNKEL, per germline (reference sequence).

This clone was detected only once. The chain recombines TRBV15 with TRBJ2-1; 7 nucleotides align to TRBD2. The CDR3 spans 13 residues. The V gene end was trimmed by 6 bases and the J gene end by 5 bases; junction bases not matched to a gene: 4. Looked up from germline, CDR1 is LNHNV and CDR2 is YYDKDF (reference sequence). The CDR3 is CATSGGVNNEQFF. The CDR3, as DNA: TGTGCCACCAGTGGGGGGGTTAACAATGAGCAGTTCTTC.

The CDR3 DNA is TGTGCCAGCAGTTACTCGCAGGTATCGATGAACACTGAAGCTTTCTTT. Its translation: CASSYSQVSMNTEAFF. The chain joins TRBV6-5 to TRBJ1-1, with unresolved D. Germline CDR1 reads MNHEY; CDR2 reads SVGAGI. Trimming took off 0 bases at V and 0 bases at J, with 11 bases between the two ends. The CDR3 length is 16 residues.

The chain employs TRBV11-2 and TRBJ1-1; possibly TRBD1 for D (5 bases). This CDR3 contains 12 residues. The V gene lost 5 bases and the J gene lost 8 bases, with 12 bases spanning the gap. Germline CDR1 reads SGHAT; CDR2 reads FQNNGV. The DNA for the CDR3 is TGTGCCAGCAGCAGACAACAGGTAGAAGCTTTCTTT. It encodes CASSRQQVEAFF.

The genes are TRBV6-5 and TRBJ2-7; 11 bases align to TRBD2. Per germline, CDR1 MNHEY and CDR2 SVGAGI. This CDR3 is built from 15 residues. The V and J ends lost 4 bases and 5 bases, in that order; junction bases with no gene match: 7. The CDR3 protein is CASSSGTSGSDEQYF. The CDR3 bases are TGTGCCAGCAGTTCCGGGACTAGCGGTTCAGACGAGCAGTACTTC.

This chain uses TRBV25-1 with TRBJ1-2, with TRBD1 identical over 9 bases. The CDR3 is made up of 15 amino acids. After removal of 4 bases from V and 4 bases from J, the junction contained 7 bases not matched to a gene. Germline loops: CDR1 MGHDK, CDR2 SYGVNS. The CDR3 DNA sequence: TGTGCCAGCAGTGCCCGGACAGGGGACGGCTATGGCTACACCTTC. This gives the protein CASSARTGDGYGYTF.

This chain uses TRBV10-3 with TRBJ2-2; 9 nucleotides match TRBD2. Unmatched junction bases numbered 7, after V lost 2 bases and J lost 0 bases. Germline-derived CDR1 and CDR2 are ENHRY and SYGVKD. The CDR3 has 18 amino acids. The CDR3, as DNA: TGTGCCATCAGTGAGCGTAGCGGGGGAGACACGAACACCGGGGAGCTGTTTTTT. Protein sequence: CAISERSGGDTNTGELFF.

This chain joins TRBV6-6 and TRBJ1-4, with a weak D call TRBD1 (5 bases). CDR1 MNHNY and CDR2 SVGAGI come from the germline V gene (reference sequence). CDR3 length equals 16 residues. Between the trimmed V and J ends, which lost 5 bases and 4 bases, there was a span of 17 bases. The CDR3 DNA is TGTGCCAGCAGTCGTCCCGAGGGCCAGGGTAATGAAAAACTGTTTTTT. It yields the protein CASSRPEGQGNEKLFF.

This CDR3 is CASRYRDPDTQYF. For the CDR3, the DNA is TGTGCCAGCAGGTACAGGGATCCAGATACGCAGTATTTT. The chain employs TRBV6-5 and TRBJ2-3; D might be TRBD1 (6 bases). V was clipped by 6 bases and J by 4 bases, with 11 bases between them. Germline CDR1 and CDR2: MNHEY and SVGAGI. The CDR3 runs 13 residues.

The chain has TRBV7-2 and TRBJ1-5; D gene unclear. V was clipped by 4 bases and J by 1 base, with 5 bases between them. The CDR3 loop spans 13 amino acids. Germline V lookup: CDR1 SGHTA, CDR2 FQGNSA. The CDR3 loop reads CASSWGSNQPQHF. As DNA, the CDR3 is TGTGCCAGCAGCTGGGGAAGCAATCAGCCCCAGCATTTT.

This chain uses TRBV4-1 with TRBJ2-3; no clear D gene. Per the germline V gene, CDR1 is MGHRA and CDR2 is YSYEKL. The CDR3 is made up of 15 amino acids. V lost 4 bases and J 0 bases, leaving 11 bases between the germline ends. CDR3 loop: CASSPTDLSTDTQYF. Written as DNA, the CDR3 is TGCGCCAGCAGCCCCACAGACCTTAGCACAGATACGCAGTATTTT.

The rearrangement joins TRBV5-1 to TRBJ2-2; 10 nucleotides match TRBD2. After removal of 3 bases from V and 3 bases from J, the junction contained 5 bases not matched to a gene. From germline, CDR1 is SGHRS and CDR2 YFSETQ. The CDR3 is made up of 16 amino acids. CDR3 protein: CASSYLAGVDTGELFF. CDR3 nucleotides: TGCGCCAGCAGCTATCTAGCGGGAGTAGACACCGGGGAGCTGTTTTTT. The full variable domain, rest sourced from reference TRBV5-1 and TRBJ2-2, is KAGVTQTPRYLIKTRGQQVTLSCSPISGHRSVSWYQQTPGQGLQFLFEYFSETQRNKGNFPGRFSGRQFSNSRSEMNVSTLELGDSALYLCASSYLAGVDTGELFFGEGSRLTVL.

The CDR3 DNA sequence: TGTGCCAGCAGTCCGGGCTCCTATAATTCACCCCTCCACTTT. Its protein is CASSPGSYNSPLHF. This sequence joins TRBV6-2 or TRBV6-3 and TRBJ1-6; D not certain. CDR1 is MNHEY, CDR2 SVGEGT, per germline. Trimming shortened V by 5 bases and J by 0 bases, and 5 bases separated the two germline ends. The length of the CDR3 is 14 residues.

V is TRBV5-4 and J is TRBJ2-7; TRBD2 matches at 7 bases. V lost 5 bases and J lost 1; bases outside the gene matches: 6. CDR1 is SGHNT and CDR2 is YYREEE in the germline V gene (reference sequence). CDR3 length: 14 residues. The CDR3 DNA reads TGTGCCAGCAGGGCTAGCGGCAGTTCCTACGAGCAGTACTTC. Residues: CASRASGSSYEQYF.

This chain links TRBV24-1 with TRBJ2-2; possibly TRBD2 for D (6 bases). V was clipped by 5 bases and J by 3 bases, with 9 bases between them. The CDR3 consists of 14 residues. Germline V gene sequence: CDR1 KGHDR, CDR2 SFDVKD. For the CDR3, the DNA is TGTGCCACCAGTGGGGTAGCGGACACCGGGGAGCTGTTTTTT. It translates to CATSGVADTGELFF.

With respect to this clone: Other DNA sequences within the sample encode an identical CDR3. The CDR3, as DNA: TGTGCCAGCAGTCTCTCAAGGGGAGGGTACGAGCAGTACTTC. This gives the protein CASSLSRGGYEQYF. The chain couples TRBV27 to TRBJ2-7; 7 bases align to TRBD2. The CDR3 runs 14 residues. The J segment lost 4 bases and the V segment lost 5 bases, leaving 8 bases of the junction unmatched. Germline values: CDR1 MNHEY, CDR2 SMNVEV (reference sequence).

This clone has just one count. This CDR3 is CASSYSGQGHNQPQHF. CDR3 DNA sequence: TGTGCCAGCAGTTACTCGGGACAGGGACACAATCAGCCCCAGCATTTT. The gene calls are TRBV6-5 and TRBJ1-5; 9 bases match TRBD1. The CDR3 has 16 residues. Germline trimming cut 0 bases from V and 3 bases from J; bases unmatched to any gene: 3. Germline V lookup: CDR1 MNHEY, CDR2 SVGAGI.

Remarks on this clone: Within the sample, other DNA sequences also encode this same CDR3. The rearrangement joins TRBV27 to TRBJ1-1; the D gene is possibly TRBD1 (5 bases). The ends were cut back, 0 bases at V and 5 bases at J, with 7 bases in the middle. The CDR3 contains 13 residues. Per germline, CDR1 MNHEY and CDR2 SMNVEV (reference sequence). In DNA form, the CDR3 reads TGTGCCAGCAGTTTATCAAAGGGGACTGAAGCTTTCTTT. This codes for CASSLSKGTEAFF.

The chain is built from TRBV12-3 or TRBV12-4 and TRBJ1-1; the D gene is possibly TRBD1 (6 bases). The CDR3 runs 13 residues. Trimming took off 7 bases at V and 1 base at J, with 10 bases between the two ends. The CDR3 DNA is TGTGCCAGCAACGACAGGCCGAACACTGAAGCTTTCTTT. It codes for CASNDRPNTEAFF.

This clone was seen just once. The genes are TRBV15 and TRBJ2-7, with 11 nucleotides matching TRBD2. CDR3 length: 18 amino acids. Germline V gives CDR1 LNHNV, CDR2 YYDKDF (reference sequence). The junction had 12 bases not matched to a gene; V was cut back by 0 bases and J by 5 bases. The CDR3 nucleotides read TGTGCCACCAGCAGAGATTTTGGTACTAGCGGGAGTGTACACGAGCAGTACTTC. Protein: CATSRDFGTSGSVHEQYF.

J is TRBJ2-1 and V is TRBV19; 8 bases align to TRBD2. The CDR3 length is 14 residues. With V trimmed by 7 bases and J by 5 bases, 7 bases remained unmatched. Germline lookup yields CDR1 LNHDA and CDR2 SQIVND (reference sequence). The CDR3 nucleotides are TGTGCCAGTACCCCTAGCGGGTCAGACAATGAGCAGTTCTTC. This gives the protein CASTPSGSDNEQFF. The full variable domain, in which reference TRBV19 and TRBJ2-1 provide the parts outside the CDR3, is DGGITQSPKYLFRKEGQNVTLSCEQNLNHDAMYWYRQDPGQGLRLIYYSQIVNDFQKGDIAEGYSVSREKKESFPLTVTSAQKNPTAFYLCASTPSGSDNEQFFGPGTRLTVL.

This chain links TRBV7-2 with TRBJ2-7; 11 bases fit TRBD2. Trimming took 1 base from V and 7 from J; bases not matched to a gene: 6. This CDR3 spans 15 amino acids. CDR1 is SGHTA and CDR2 is FQGNSA in the germline V gene. CDR3 DNA sequence: TGTGCCAGCAGCTTAGAACTAGCGGGAGTCCGTGAGCAGTACTTC. This gives the protein CASSLELAGVREQYF.

CDR3 DNA sequence: TGTGCCACCCGGACTAGCGGGAGAGACTCCGTCAATGAGCAGTTCTTC. This translates into CATRTSGRDSVNEQFF. This chain uses TRBV2 with TRBJ2-1, with 13 bases lining up with TRBD2. In germline, CDR1 is SNHLY, CDR2 FYNNEI. The CDR3 is made up of 16 amino acids. J lost 6 bases, V lost 10 bases, and 12 bases had no gene match.

V is TRBV6-5 and J is TRBJ2-5, with TRBD1 matching 11 bases. The V and J ends lost 5 bases and 4 bases, in that order; junction bases with no gene match: 6. The CDR3 is made up of 15 amino acids. From germline, CDR1 is MNHEY and CDR2 SVGAGI. Here the CDR3 reads CASSPRDRGSETQYF. CDR3 nucleotide sequence: TGTGCCAGCAGTCCCCGGGACAGGGGGTCAGAGACCCAGTACTTC.